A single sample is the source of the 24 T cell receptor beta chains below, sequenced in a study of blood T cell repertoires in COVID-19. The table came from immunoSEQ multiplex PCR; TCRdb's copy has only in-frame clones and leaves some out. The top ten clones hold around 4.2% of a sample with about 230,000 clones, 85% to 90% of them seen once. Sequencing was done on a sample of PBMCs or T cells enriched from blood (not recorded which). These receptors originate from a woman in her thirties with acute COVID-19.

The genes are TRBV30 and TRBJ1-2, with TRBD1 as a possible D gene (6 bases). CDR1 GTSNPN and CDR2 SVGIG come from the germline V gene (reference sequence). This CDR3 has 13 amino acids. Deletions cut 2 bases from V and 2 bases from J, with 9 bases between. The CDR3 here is CAWSQGSNYGYTF. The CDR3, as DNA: TGTGCCTGGAGTCAGGGGTCGAACTATGGCTACACCTTC. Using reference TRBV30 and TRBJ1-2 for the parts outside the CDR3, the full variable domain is SQTIHQWPATLVQPVGSPLSLECTVEGTSNPNLYWYRQAAGRGLQLLFYSVGIGQISSEVPQNLSASRPQDRQFILSSKKLLLSDSGFYLCAWSQGSNYGYTFGSGTRLTVV.

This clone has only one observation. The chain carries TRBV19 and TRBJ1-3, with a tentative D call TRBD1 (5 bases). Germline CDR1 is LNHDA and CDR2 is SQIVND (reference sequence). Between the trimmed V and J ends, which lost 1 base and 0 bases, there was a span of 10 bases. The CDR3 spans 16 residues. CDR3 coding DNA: TGTGCCAGTAGTATAGGACAGATCAGCTCTGGAAACACCATATATTTT. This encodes CASSIGQISSGNTIYF.

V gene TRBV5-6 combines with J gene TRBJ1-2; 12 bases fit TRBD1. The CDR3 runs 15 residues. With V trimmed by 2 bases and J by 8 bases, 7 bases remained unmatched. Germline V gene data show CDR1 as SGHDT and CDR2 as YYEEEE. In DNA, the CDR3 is TGTGCCAGCAGCTTTGGGACCGGGACAGGGGGCGGCTACACCTTC. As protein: CASSFGTGTGGGYTF.

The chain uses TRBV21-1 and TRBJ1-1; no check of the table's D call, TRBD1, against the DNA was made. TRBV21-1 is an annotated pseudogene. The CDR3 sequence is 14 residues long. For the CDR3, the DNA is TGTGCCATCTGGGACAGGGGGCGGGACACTGAAGCTTTCTTT. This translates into CAIWDRGRDTEAFF.

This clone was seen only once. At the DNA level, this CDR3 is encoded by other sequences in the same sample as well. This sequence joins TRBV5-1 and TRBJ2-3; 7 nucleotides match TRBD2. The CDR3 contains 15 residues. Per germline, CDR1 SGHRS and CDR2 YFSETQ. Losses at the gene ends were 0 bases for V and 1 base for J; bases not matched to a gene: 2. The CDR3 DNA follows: TGCGCCAGCAGCTTGGGGCTAGCGGGCACAGATACGCAGTATTTT. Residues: CASSLGLAGTDTQYF.

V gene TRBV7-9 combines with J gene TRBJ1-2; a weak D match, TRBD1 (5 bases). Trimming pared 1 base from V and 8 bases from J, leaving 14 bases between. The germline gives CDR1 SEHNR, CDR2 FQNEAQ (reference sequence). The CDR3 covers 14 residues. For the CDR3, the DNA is TGTGCCAGCAGCTTAGTATCACAGGTGGGAGGCTACACCTTC. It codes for CASSLVSQVGGYTF.

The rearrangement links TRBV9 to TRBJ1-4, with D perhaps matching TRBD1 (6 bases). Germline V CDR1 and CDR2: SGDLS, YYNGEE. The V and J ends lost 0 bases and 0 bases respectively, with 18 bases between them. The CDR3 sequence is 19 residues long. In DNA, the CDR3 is TGTGCCAGCAGCGTAGATCGCGGGGGGCTTGGGGCAACTAATGAAAAACTGTTTTTT. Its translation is CASSVDRGGLGATNEKLFF.

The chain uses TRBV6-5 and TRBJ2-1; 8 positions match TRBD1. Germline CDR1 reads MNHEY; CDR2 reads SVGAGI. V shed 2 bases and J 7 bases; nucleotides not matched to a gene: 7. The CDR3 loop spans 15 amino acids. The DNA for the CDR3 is TGTGCCAGCAGTTACGGATACAGGGGGTTGAATGAGCAGTTCTTC. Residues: CASSYGYRGLNEQFF.

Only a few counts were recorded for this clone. CDR3 DNA sequence: TGTGCCAGCAAAGAACCTGACAGGGGGCTTGAAGCTTTCTTT. It yields the protein CASKEPDRGLEAFF. V usage is TRBV6-5 and J usage is TRBJ1-1, with 10 positions matching TRBD1. CDR1 MNHEY and CDR2 SVGAGI come from the germline V gene. V shed 7 bases and J 7 bases; nucleotides not matched to a gene: 9. The CDR3 is made up of 14 amino acids.

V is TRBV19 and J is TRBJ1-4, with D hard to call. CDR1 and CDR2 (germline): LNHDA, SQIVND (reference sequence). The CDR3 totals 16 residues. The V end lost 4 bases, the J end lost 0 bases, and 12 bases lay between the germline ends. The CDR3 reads CASSKVGSPTNEKLFF. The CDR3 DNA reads TGTGCCAGTAGTAAGGTGGGCAGCCCAACTAATGAAAAACTGTTTTTT.

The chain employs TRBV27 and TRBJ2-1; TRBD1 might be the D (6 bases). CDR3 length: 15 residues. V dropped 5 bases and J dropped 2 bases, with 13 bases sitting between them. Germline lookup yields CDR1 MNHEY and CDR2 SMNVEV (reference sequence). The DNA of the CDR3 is TGTGCCAGCAGTGCGTCCGGGACACCCTACAATGAGCAGTTCTTC. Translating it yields CASSASGTPYNEQFF.

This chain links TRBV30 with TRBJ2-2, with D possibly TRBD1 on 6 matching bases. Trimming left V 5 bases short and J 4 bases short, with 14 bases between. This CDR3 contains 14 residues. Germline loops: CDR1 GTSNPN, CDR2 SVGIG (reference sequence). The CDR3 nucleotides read TGTGCCTGGGACAGGTCGCTTTTCACCGGGGAGCTGTTTTTT. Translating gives CAWDRSLFTGELFF.

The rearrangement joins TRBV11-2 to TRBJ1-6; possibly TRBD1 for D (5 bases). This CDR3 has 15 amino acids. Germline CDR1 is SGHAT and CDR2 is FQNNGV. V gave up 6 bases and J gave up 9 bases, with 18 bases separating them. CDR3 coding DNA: TGTGCCAGCAGTCTAGAGTGGGGGGGAGGTTCACCCCTCCACTTT. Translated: CASSLEWGGGSPLHF.

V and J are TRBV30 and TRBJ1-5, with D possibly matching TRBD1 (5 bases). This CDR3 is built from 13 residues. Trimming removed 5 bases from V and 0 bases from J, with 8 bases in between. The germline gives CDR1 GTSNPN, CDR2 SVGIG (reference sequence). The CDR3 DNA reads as TGTGCCTGGGAGACAGATAGCAATCAGCCCCAGCATTTT. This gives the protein CAWETDSNQPQHF.

The CDR3 sequence is CASSSPSQEDEQFF. The DNA for the CDR3 is TGTGCCAGCAGCTCCCCCTCTCAGGAGGATGAGCAGTTCTTC. This rearrangement joins TRBV9 to TRBJ2-1, with D perhaps matching TRBD2 (5 bases). This CDR3 is 14 amino acids long. Per the germline V gene, CDR1 is SGDLS and CDR2 is YYNGEE. V was cut by 4 bases and J by 8 bases, with 16 bases left in between.

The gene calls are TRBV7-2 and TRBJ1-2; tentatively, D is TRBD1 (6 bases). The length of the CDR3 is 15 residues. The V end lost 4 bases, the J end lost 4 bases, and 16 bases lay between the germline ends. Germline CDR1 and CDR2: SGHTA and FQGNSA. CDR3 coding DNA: TGTGCCAGCAGCTCTGGACAGATACTGAGCTATGGCTACACCTTC. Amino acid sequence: CASSSGQILSYGYTF.

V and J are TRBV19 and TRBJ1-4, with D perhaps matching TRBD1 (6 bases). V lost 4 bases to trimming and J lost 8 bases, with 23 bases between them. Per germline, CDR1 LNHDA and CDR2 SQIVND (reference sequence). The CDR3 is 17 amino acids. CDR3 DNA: TGTGCCAGTAGTACCGCCCCCCACAGGGTCTCGGGCGAAAAACTGTTTTTT. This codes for CASSTAPHRVSGEKLFF.

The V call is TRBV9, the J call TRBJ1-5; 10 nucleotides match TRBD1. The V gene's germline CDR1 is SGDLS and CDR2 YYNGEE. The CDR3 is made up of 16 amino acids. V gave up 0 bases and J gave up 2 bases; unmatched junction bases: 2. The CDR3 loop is CASSVGDRGGNQPQHF. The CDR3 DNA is TGTGCCAGCAGCGTAGGGGACAGGGGCGGCAATCAGCCCCAGCATTTT.

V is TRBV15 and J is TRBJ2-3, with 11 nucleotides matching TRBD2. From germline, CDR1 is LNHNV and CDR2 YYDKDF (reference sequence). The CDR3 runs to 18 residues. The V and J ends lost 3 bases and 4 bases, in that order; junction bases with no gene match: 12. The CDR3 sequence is CATSRVKGTSGSPDTQYF. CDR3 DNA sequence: TGTGCCACCAGCAGGGTAAAGGGGACTAGCGGTTCGCCAGATACGCAGTATTTT. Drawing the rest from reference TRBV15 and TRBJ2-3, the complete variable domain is DAMVIQNPRYQVTQFGKPVTLSCSQTLNHNVMYWYQQKSSQAPKLLFHYYDKDFNNEADTPDNFQSRRPNTSFCFLDIRSPGLGDTAMYLCATSRVKGTSGSPDTQYFGPGTRLTVL.

CDR3 residues: CASSTRQGSAVNSPLHF. For the CDR3, the DNA is TGTGCCAGCAGCACAAGACAGGGATCGGCTGTTAATTCACCCCTCCACTTT. The chain is built from TRBV7-8 and TRBJ1-6; 7 nucleotides align to TRBD1. Germline assignment: CDR1 SGHVS and CDR2 FQNEAQ. With 5 bases clipped from V and 6 bases from J, the junction kept 13 bases outside the gene matches. The CDR3 is 17 amino acids.

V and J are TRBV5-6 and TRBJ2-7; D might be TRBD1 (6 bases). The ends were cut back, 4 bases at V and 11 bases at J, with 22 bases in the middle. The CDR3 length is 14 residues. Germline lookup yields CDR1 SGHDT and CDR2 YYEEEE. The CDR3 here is CASSVPGQLQKEYF. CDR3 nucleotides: TGTGCCAGCAGCGTACCGGGACAACTACAAAAGGAGTACTTC.

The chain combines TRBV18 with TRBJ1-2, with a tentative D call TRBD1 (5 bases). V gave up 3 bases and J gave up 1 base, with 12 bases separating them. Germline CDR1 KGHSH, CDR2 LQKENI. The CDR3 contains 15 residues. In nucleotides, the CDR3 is TGTGCCAGCTCACCGGCCAGGGAACGTAACTATGGCTACACCTTC. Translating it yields CASSPARERNYGYTF.

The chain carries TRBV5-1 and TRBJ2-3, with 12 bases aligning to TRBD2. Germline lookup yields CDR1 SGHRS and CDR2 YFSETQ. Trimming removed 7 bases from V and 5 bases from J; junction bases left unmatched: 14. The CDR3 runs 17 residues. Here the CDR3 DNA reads TGCGCCAGCTTTACCCTGACTAGCGGGGGTCTCGGAGATACGCAGTATTTT. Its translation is CASFTLTSGGLGDTQYF.

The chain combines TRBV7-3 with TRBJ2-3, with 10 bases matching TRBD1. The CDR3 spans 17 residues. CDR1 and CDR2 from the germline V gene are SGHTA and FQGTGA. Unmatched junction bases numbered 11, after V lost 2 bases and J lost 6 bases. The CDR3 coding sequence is TGTGCCAGCAGCTTATTCCCCTGGACAGGGGGAACTGATACGCAGTATTTT. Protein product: CASSLFPWTGGTDTQYF.